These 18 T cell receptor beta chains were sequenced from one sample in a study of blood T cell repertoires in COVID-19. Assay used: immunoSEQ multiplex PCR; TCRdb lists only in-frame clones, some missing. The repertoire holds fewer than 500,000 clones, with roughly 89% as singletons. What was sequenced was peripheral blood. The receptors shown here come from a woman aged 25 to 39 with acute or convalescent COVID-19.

The CDR3 region has the DNA TGCAGCGTTATTACCGGGACAGGGGGCTCTCGCAATCAGCCCCAGCATTTT. It codes for CSVITGTGGSRNQPQHF. The V and J genes are TRBV29-1 and TRBJ1-5; 12 positions agree with TRBD1. The J segment lost 2 bases and the V segment lost 5 bases, leaving 10 bases of the junction unmatched. CDR1 SQVTM and CDR2 ANQGSEA come from the germline V gene. The CDR3 is 17 amino acids.

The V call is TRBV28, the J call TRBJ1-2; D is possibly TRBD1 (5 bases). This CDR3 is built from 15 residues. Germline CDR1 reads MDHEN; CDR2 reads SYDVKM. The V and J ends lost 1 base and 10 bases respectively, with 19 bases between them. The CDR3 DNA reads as TGTGCCAGCAGTTTATTGATAAGTCAGGGTATCGTCTACACCTTC. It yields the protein CASSLLISQGIVYTF.

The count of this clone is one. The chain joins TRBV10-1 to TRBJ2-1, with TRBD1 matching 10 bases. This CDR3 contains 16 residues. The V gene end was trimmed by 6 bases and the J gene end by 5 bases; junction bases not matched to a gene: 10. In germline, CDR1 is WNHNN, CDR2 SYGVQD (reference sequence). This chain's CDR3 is CASSKSGTGDNNEQFF. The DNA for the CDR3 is TGCGCCAGCAGCAAATCCGGGACAGGGGACAACAATGAGCAGTTCTTC.

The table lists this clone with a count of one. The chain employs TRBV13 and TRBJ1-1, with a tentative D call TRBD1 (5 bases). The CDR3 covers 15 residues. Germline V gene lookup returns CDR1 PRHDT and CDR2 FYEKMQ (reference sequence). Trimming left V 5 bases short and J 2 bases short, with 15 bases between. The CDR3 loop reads CASSRPPGGNTEAFF. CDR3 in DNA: TGTGCCAGCAGCCGACCCCCGGGGGGTAACACTGAAGCTTTCTTT.

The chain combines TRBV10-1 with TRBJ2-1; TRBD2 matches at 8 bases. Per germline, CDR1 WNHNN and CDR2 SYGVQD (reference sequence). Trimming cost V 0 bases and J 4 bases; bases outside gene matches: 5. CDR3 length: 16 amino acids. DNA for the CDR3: TGCGCCAGCAGTGAGTCCCGGGAGGGGCCTTACAATGAGCAGTTCTTC. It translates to CASSESREGPYNEQFF.

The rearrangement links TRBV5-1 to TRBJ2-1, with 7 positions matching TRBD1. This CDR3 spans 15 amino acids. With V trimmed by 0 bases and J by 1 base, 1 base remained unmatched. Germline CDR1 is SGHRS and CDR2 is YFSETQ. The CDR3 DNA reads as TGCGCCAGCAGCTTGGGGGGACAGTCCTACAATGAGCAGTTCTTC. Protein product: CASSLGGQSYNEQFF.

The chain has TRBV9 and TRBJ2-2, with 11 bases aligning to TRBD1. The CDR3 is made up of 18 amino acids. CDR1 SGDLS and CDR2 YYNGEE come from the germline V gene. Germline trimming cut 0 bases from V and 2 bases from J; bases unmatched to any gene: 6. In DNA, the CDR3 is TGTGCCAGCAGCGTAGTTAACGGACAGGGGGCCAACACCGGGGAGCTGTTTTTT. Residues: CASSVVNGQGANTGELFF.

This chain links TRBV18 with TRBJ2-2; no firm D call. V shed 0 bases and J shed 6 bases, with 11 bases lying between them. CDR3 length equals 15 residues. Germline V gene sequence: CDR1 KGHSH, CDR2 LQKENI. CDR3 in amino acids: CASSPPRRVSGELFF. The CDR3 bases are TGTGCCAGCTCACCACCCCGTCGGGTGTCCGGGGAGCTGTTTTTT.

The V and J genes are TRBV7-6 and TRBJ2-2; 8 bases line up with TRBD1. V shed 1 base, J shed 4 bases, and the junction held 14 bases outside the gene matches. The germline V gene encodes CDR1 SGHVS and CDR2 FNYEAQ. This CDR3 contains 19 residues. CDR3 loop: CASSLEGTIRGHGTGELFF. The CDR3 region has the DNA TGTGCCAGCAGCTTAGAGGGGACAATCAGGGGGCACGGCACCGGGGAGCTGTTTTTT.

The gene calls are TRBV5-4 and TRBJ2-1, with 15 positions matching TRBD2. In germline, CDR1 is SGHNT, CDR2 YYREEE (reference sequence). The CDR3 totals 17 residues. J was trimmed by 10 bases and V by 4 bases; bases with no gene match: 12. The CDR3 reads CASSPGTSGGRWMEQFF. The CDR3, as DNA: TGTGCCAGCAGCCCCGGGACTAGCGGGGGGCGATGGATGGAGCAGTTCTTC.

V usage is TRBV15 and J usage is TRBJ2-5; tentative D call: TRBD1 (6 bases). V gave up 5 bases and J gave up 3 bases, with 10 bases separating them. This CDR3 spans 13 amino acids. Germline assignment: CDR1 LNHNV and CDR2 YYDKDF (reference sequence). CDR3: CATSPRTEETQYF. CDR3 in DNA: TGTGCCACCAGCCCACGGACAGAAGAGACCCAGTACTTC.

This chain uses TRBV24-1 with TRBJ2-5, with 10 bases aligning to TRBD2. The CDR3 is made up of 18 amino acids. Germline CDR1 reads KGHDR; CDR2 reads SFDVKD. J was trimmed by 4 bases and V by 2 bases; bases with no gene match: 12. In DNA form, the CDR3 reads TGTGCCACCAGTGATTCCTTAGCTAGCGGGGGTCAAAGAGAGACCCAGTACTTC. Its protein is CATSDSLASGGQRETQYF.

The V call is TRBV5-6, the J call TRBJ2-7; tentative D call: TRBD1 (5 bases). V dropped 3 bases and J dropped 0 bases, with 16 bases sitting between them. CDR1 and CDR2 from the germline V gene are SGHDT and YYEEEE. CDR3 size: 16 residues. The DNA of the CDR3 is TGTGCCAGCAGCTCTTCCCACAGGAGACTCTCCTACGAGCAGTACTTC. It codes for CASSSSHRRLSYEQYF.

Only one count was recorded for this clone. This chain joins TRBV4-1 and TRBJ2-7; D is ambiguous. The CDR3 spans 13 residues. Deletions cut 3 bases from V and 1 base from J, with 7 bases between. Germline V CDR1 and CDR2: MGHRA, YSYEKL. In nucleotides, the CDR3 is TGCGCCAGCAGCCAGAGCGTGTCCTACGAGCAGTACTTC. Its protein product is CASSQSVSYEQYF.

The CDR3 DNA reads TGTGCCAGTAACAGGGACTCCTACAATGAGCAGTTCTTC. Its protein product is CASNRDSYNEQFF. This rearrangement joins TRBV28 to TRBJ2-1; TRBD1 is a possible D gene (6 bases). CDR3 length: 13 amino acids. CDR1 is MDHEN and CDR2 is SYDVKM in the germline V gene. V dropped 9 bases and J dropped 0 bases, with 9 bases sitting between them.

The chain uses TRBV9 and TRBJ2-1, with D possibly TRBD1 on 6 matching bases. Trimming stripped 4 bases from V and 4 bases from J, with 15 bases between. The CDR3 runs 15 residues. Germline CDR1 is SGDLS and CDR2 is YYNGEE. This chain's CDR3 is CASSSPPDRYNEQFF. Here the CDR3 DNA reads TGTGCCAGCAGCTCCCCGCCGGACAGATACAATGAGCAGTTCTTC.

The CDR3 DNA reads TGTGCCAGCAGCGTACAGGGGCCTTACTTC. Translated: CASSVQGPYF. The chain has TRBV7-9 and TRBJ2-7; 7 bases are shared with TRBD1. Germline V gene sequence: CDR1 SEHNR, CDR2 FQNEAQ (reference sequence). Trimming took 5 bases from V and 13 from J; bases not matched to a gene: 5. This CDR3 comprises 10 residues.

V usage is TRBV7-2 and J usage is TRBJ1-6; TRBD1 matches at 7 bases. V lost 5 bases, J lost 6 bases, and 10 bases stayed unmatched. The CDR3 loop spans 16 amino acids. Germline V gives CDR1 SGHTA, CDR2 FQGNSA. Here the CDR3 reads CASSLTSGQSNSPLHF. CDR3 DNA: TGTGCCAGCAGCCTGACATCGGGACAGTCTAATTCACCCCTCCACTTT.